This TCR beta chain was sequenced in a study of T cell repertoires in cytomegalovirus infection. Study-level findings and limits: The ex vivo response was dominated by HLA-C-restricted CMV-specific TCR beta clonotypes.

At least ten counts were recorded for this clonotype. Its antigen is still unknown. With 3 bases clipped from V and 4 bases from J, the junction kept 6 bases outside the gene matches. The CDR3 is made up of 16 amino acids. Germline CDR1 is LGHNT and CDR2 is FRNRAP. TCRdb itself ran the reads through MiXCR, one entry per CDR3 protein. Seen here are approximately 990,000 distinct CDR3 sequences, roughly 30% observed once, and the top ten hold under 15%. The chain combines TRBV12-5 with TRBJ2-2, with 9 positions matching TRBD1. The TCR sequence derives from a human donor in good health (CMV status not recorded). Some clones in this sample may be carry-over from other donors' samples. The specimen comprised cultured CD8+ T cells from PBMCs, sampled from culture after CMV antigen stimulation. CDR3 sequence reads: CASGFWTGAVTGELFF. For the CDR3, the DNA is TGTGCTAGTGGTTTCTGGACAGGGGCCGTCACCGGGGAGCTGTTTTTT. The whole variable domain, remainder taken from reference TRBV12-5 and TRBJ2-2, is DARVTQTPRHKVTEMGQEVTMRCQPILGHNTVFWYRQTMMQGLELLAYFRNRAPLDDSGMPKDRFSAEMPDATLATLKIQPSEPRDSAVYFCASGFWTGAVTGELFFGEGSRLTVL.